This T cell receptor beta chain was observed in a study of T cells in Graves' hyperthyroidism and ophthalmopathy. Regions amplified from RNA transcripts were the TCR beta CDR3 regions. HTBI primers were the set used in a first-round RT-PCR of the TCR CDR3. TCRdb reprocessed the multiplex PCR reads via MiXCR and lists one record per CDR3 protein. This sample yields roughly 350,000 distinct CDR3 sequences, of which approximately 15% are seen a single time; roughly 21% belongs to the top ten. Germline CDR1 and CDR2: DFQATT and SNEGSKA (reference sequence). This CDR3 is built from 15 residues. After removal of 5 bases from V and 7 bases from J, the junction contained 11 bases not matched to a gene. Ten or more counts support this clonotype.

The source of this sequence is a woman in her 30s with Graves' ophthalmopathy. V gene TRBV20-1 combines with J gene TRBJ2-1; 10 nucleotides match TRBD2. The sequenced material came from blood. CDR3 sequence (DNA): TGCAGTGCTCCGGAGCGGGGGGGCCAGAGAAATGAGCAGTTCTTC. Protein sequence: CSAPERGGQRNEQFF.